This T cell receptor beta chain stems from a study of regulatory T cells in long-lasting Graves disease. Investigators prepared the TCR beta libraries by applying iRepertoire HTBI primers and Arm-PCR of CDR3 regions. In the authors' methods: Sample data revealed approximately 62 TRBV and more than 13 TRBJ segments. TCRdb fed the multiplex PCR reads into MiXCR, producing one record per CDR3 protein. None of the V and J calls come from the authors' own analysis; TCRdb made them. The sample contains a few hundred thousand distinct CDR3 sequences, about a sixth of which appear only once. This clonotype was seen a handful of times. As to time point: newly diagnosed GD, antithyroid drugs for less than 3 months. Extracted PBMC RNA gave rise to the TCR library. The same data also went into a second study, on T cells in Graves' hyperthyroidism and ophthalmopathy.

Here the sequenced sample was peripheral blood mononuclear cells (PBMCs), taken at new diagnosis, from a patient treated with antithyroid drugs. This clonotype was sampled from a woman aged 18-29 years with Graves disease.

The CDR3 here is CASSQGWGQINEKLFF. DNA of the CDR3: TGCGCCAGCAGCCAAGGCTGGGGACAGATCAATGAAAAACTGTTTTTT. This chain joins TRBV4-1 and TRBJ1-4; TRBD1 matches 7 bases. This CDR3 contains 16 residues. Germline-derived CDR1 and CDR2 are MGHRA and YSYEKL. Trimming at V came to 1 base and at J to 5 bases, leaving 7 bases not matched to a gene.